These 15 T cell receptor beta chains were all obtained from the same sample, sequenced in a study of siplizumab effects on memory and regulatory T cells (dated 2019 in TCRdb). Receptor libraries were prepared by the immunoSEQ multiplex PCR assay. Imported from immuneACCESS, the table was reduced by TCRdb to in-frame sequences with V and J called. These copies leave out some clones; in studies compared against another copy, an unresolved V gene accounts for under half, and the cause of the remainder is not known. This sample gives more than 70,000 clones in total; 95% of them show up just once. The ten largest clones take up roughly 18% of the sample. Input material: CD8+ T cells sorted from blood. The receptors stem from a human donor in good health.

The chain couples TRBV9 to TRBJ2-4; D gene unclear. The CDR3 runs 14 residues. Germline V gene data show CDR1 as SGDLS and CDR2 as YYNGEE. Trimming cost V 0 bases and J 2 bases, with 6 bases left between them. The CDR3 nucleotides are TGTGCCAGCAGCGTAGATGGAACCAAAAACATTCAGTACTTC. It is translated as CASSVDGTKNIQYF.

This clone was seen once. The CDR3 DNA sequence: TGTGCCAGTAATGAAGGACTTGGAAACACCATATATTTT. Translating it yields CASNEGLGNTIYF. The chain is built from TRBV19 and TRBJ1-3; D is ambiguous. The V end lost 7 bases, the J end lost 3 bases, and 10 bases lay between the germline ends. Germline-derived CDR1 and CDR2 are LNHDA and SQIVND (reference sequence). The CDR3 runs to 13 residues.

The genes are TRBV4-1 and TRBJ2-5; the D gene could be TRBD1 or TRBD2 (5 bases each). Per the germline V gene, CDR1 is MGHRA and CDR2 is YSYEKL. V gave up 1 base and J gave up 5 bases, with 11 bases separating them. The CDR3 spans 14 residues. The CDR3 protein is CASSQGPGTETQYF. Written as DNA, the CDR3 is TGCGCCAGCAGCCAAGGCCCGGGGACGGAGACCCAGTACTTC.

V gene TRBV6-6 combines with J gene TRBJ1-5; 10 bases match TRBD1. The V and J ends lost 5 bases and 1 base, in that order; junction bases with no gene match: 5. Germline V gives CDR1 MNHNY, CDR2 SVGAGI (reference sequence). The CDR3 extends over 16 amino acids. DNA for the CDR3: TGTGCCAGCAGTCGACAGGGGGCTGGGAGCAATCAGCCCCAGCATTTT. Protein product: CASSRQGAGSNQPQHF.

V usage is TRBV19 and J usage is TRBJ2-1; 13 bases line up with TRBD2. The germline CDR1 and CDR2 sequences are LNHDA and SQIVND (reference sequence). V lost 5 bases to trimming and J lost 5 bases; unmatched junction nucleotides: 3. The CDR3 covers 15 residues. The CDR3 here is CASSPGTSGNNEQFF. DNA for the CDR3: TGTGCCAGTAGTCCTGGGACTAGCGGGAACAATGAGCAGTTCTTC. Variable domain in full (rest from reference TRBV19 and TRBJ2-1): DGGITQSPKYLFRKEGQNVTLSCEQNLNHDAMYWYRQDPGQGLRLIYYSQIVNDFQKGDIAEGYSVSREKKESFPLTVTSAQKNPTAFYLCASSPGTSGNNEQFFGPGTRLTVL.

The chain recombines TRBV13 with TRBJ2-6; D is unclear. Per germline, CDR1 PRHDT and CDR2 FYEKMQ (reference sequence). The V end was cut by 1 base, the J end by 4 bases, with 11 bases between. The CDR3 totals 16 residues. CDR3 sequence (DNA): TGTGCCAGCAGCTTAGATGCTGGGGTAGGGGCCAACGTCCTGACTTTC. Amino acid sequence: CASSLDAGVGANVLTF.

The J gene is TRBJ2-3, the V gene TRBV4-1, with D possibly being TRBD2 (5 bases). The CDR3 has 14 amino acids. V was cut by 4 bases and J by 6 bases, with 14 bases left in between. CDR1 is MGHRA, CDR2 YSYEKL, per germline. As DNA, the CDR3 is TGCGCCAGCAGCCCCCGGGATAGCATGGATACGCAGTATTTT. Amino acid sequence: CASSPRDSMDTQYF.

The J gene is TRBJ2-1, the V gene TRBV2; 7 nucleotides agree with TRBD2. Germline CDR1 reads SNHLY; CDR2 reads FYNNEI. J was trimmed by 5 bases and V by 3 bases; bases with no gene match: 13. This CDR3 is built from 17 residues. For the CDR3, the DNA is TGTGCCAGCAGTGAGAACCGTGGGGGAGGGCTAGACAATGAGCAGTTCTTC. It codes for CASSENRGGGLDNEQFF.

This chain connects TRBV19 to TRBJ2-7, with 9 bases matching TRBD1. The CDR3 consists of 14 residues. Germline-derived CDR1 and CDR2 are LNHDA and SQIVND (reference sequence). V was clipped by 4 bases and J by 4 bases; unmatched bases: 5. The CDR3 DNA sequence: TGTGCCAGTAGTACCGGACAGGGGATGTACGAGCAGTACTTC. Protein sequence: CASSTGQGMYEQYF.

The chain joins TRBV7-9 to TRBJ2-6, with 8 bases identical to TRBD1. CDR1 and CDR2 from the germline V gene are SEHNR and FQNEAQ (reference sequence). This CDR3 contains 16 residues. V shed 2 bases and J 2 bases; nucleotides not matched to a gene: 2. Here the CDR3 reads CASSLQGATGANVLTF. In nucleotides, the CDR3 is TGTGCCAGCAGCTTACAGGGGGCGACTGGGGCCAACGTCCTGACTTTC.

The chain couples TRBV15 to TRBJ1-1, with 8 bases identical to TRBD1. The length of the CDR3 is 15 residues. CDR1 is LNHNV, CDR2 YYDKDF, per germline (reference sequence). Losses at the gene ends were 3 bases for V and 2 bases for J; bases not matched to a gene: 5. CDR3 residues: CATSRVTGGNTEAFF. DNA of the CDR3: TGTGCCACCAGCAGGGTTACAGGGGGAAACACTGAAGCTTTCTTT.

A few counts support this clone. The chain uses TRBV7-6 and TRBJ1-1, with 7 nucleotides matching TRBD1. This CDR3 spans 13 amino acids. Germline values: CDR1 SGHVS, CDR2 FNYEAQ. J was trimmed by 4 bases and V by 5 bases; bases with no gene match: 4. This CDR3 is CASSNRDSTEAFF. The CDR3 DNA follows: TGTGCCAGCAGCAACCGGGACAGCACTGAAGCTTTCTTT.

This clone was observed once. The V gene is TRBV2, the J gene TRBJ2-7; a possible D gene is TRBD2 (5 bases). From germline, CDR1 is SNHLY and CDR2 FYNNEI. There are 14 residues in the CDR3. V was trimmed by 2 bases and J by 3 bases, leaving 11 bases between them. CDR3 coding DNA: TGTGCCAGCAGTGAACCCCGGGGTAACTACGAGCAGTACTTC. Translated: CASSEPRGNYEQYF.

The J gene is TRBJ1-2, the V gene TRBV19; 7 bases map to TRBD1. V lost 5 bases and J lost 7; bases outside the gene matches: 7. Germline V CDR1 and CDR2: LNHDA, SQIVND (reference sequence). The CDR3 runs to 13 residues. The CDR3 protein is CASSPRTGFGYTF. CDR3 DNA sequence: TGTGCCAGTAGTCCTAGGACAGGCTTTGGCTACACCTTC.

This chain links TRBV9 with TRBJ2-4, with D possibly TRBD1 on 7 matching bases. The CDR3 sequence is 16 residues long. Germline loops: CDR1 SGDLS, CDR2 YYNGEE. Trimming took off 4 bases at V and 3 bases at J, with 17 bases between the two ends. CDR3: CASSPAEGADKNIQYF. The CDR3 DNA reads TGTGCCAGCAGCCCCGCGGAGGGGGCGGACAAAAACATTCAGTACTTC.